This TCR beta chain was documented in a study of cytomegalovirus exposure and HLA in healthy donors. Study-wide points: Despite most TCR sequences being rare, some public TCRs occurred in many donors.

As to this clone: Its antigen is as yet unknown.

The PCR made use of 60 Vbeta and 13 Jbeta primers. Some clones are missing from TCRdb's copy, which holds only in-frame ones; the method was immunoSEQ multiplex PCR. The table has fewer than 80,000 clones, roughly 71% seen once; the top ten hold about 23%. The receptor's source is a man over 45 in good health and CMV-seropositive. Sequenced material: PBMCs.

The CDR3 is CASSLVGRTQETQYF. The CDR3 nucleotides read TGCGCCAGCAGCTTGGTCGGGAGGACCCAAGAGACCCAGTACTTC. The V gene is TRBV5-1, the J gene TRBJ2-5; TRBD2 matches at 7 bases. The V gene end was trimmed by 0 bases and the J gene end by 1 base; junction bases not matched to a gene: 3. Germline CDR1 SGHRS, CDR2 YFSETQ. CDR3 size: 15 residues. The entire variable domain, with the rest obtained from reference TRBV5-1 and TRBJ2-5, is as follows: KAGVTQTPRYLIKTRGQQVTLSCSPISGHRSVSWYQQTPGQGLQFLFEYFSETQRNKGNFPGRFSGRQFSNSRSEMNVSTLELGDSALYLCASSLVGRTQETQYFGPGTRLLVL.